The present T cell receptor beta chain was sequenced within a study of CD8 T cell repertoires and HIV-1 epitope variants. The overall study: Epitopes were three Gag families plus Nef HW9 and YT9. Separate from the cultures, 1M uncultured T cells served as baseline. Findings of the study overall: About five clonotypes recognized Nef KF9, one HW9, none TAALDMSHF. Most of the nine antigen-specific clonotypes appeared cross-reactive to autologous or escape variants.

Worth noting for this clone: Its antigen is still unknown.

Trimming cost V 3 bases and J 1 base, with 6 bases left between them. This CDR3 is 14 amino acids long. The germline CDR1 and CDR2 sequences are SNHLY and FYNNEI. The assay was immunoSEQ multiplex PCR, and TCRdb's table has in-frame clones only and misses some. Here the sample spans thousands of clones, around two thirds being singletons. The sample consisted of cultured CD8+ T cells derived from PBMCs. This receptor was taken from a male donor with HIV. The chain carries TRBV2 and TRBJ2-2; D gene uncertain. The CDR3 DNA is TGTGCCAGCAGTGACAGATTGAACACCGGGGAGCTGTTTTTT. The encoded protein is CASSDRLNTGELFF.